These T cell receptor beta chains were read from a single sample in a study of identical twins. TCRdb called the 5' RACE reads again in MiXCR, with one record for every CDR3 protein. The sample carries hundreds of thousands of distinct CDR3 sequences, about 18% recorded once. The same sample was also used in a study of T cells expressing NK-cell markers.

Sequencing was performed on PBMCs. Receptors originate from a young woman in good health. Each CDR3 is given with its conserved first and last residue.

J gene: TRBJ2-6
V gene: TRBV12-3/TRBV12-4
CDR3 protein: CASSLAGSGANVLTF

J gene: TRBJ2-3
V gene: TRBV20-1
CDR3 protein: CSPKGGGTDTQYF

J gene: TRBJ1-1
V gene: TRBV9
CDR3 protein: CASSGTGGLNTEAFF

J gene: TRBJ2-1
V gene: TRBV5-5
CDR3 protein: CASRMGTSGSWEQFF

J gene: TRBJ2-3
V gene: TRBV5-1
CDR3 protein: CASSSAQGGTDTQYF

J gene: TRBJ1-3
V gene: TRBV7-2
CDR3 protein: CASGISRDGSGNTIYF

J gene: TRBJ2-7
V gene: TRBV6-5
CDR3 protein: CASSYGTGVTYEQYF

J gene: TRBJ2-5
V gene: TRBV6-2/TRBV6-3
CDR3 protein: CASSLLTRGRAQYF

J gene: TRBJ2-5
V gene: TRBV25-1
CDR3 protein: CASSASGSETQYF

J gene: TRBJ2-3
V gene: TRBV12-3/TRBV12-4
CDR3 protein: CASSYTSGTKDTQYF

J gene: TRBJ1-2
V gene: TRBV12-3/TRBV12-4
CDR3 protein: CASSYAGLGYTF

J gene: TRBJ2-5
V gene: TRBV19
CDR3 protein: CAAGLDSAQETQYF

J gene: TRBJ2-2
V gene: TRBV4-2
CDR3 protein: CASSQEPAGAGELFF

J gene: TRBJ2-1
V gene: TRBV11-1
CDR3 protein: CASSARGTGGYNEQFF

J gene: TRBJ2-7
V gene: TRBV5-5
CDR3 protein: CASSPTGTRRYEQYF

J gene: TRBJ1-2
V gene: TRBV6-5
CDR3 protein: CASSYHSLGYGYTF

J gene: TRBJ1-6
V gene: TRBV4-3
CDR3 protein: CASSQAGDSPLHF

J gene: TRBJ2-5
V gene: TRBV7-2
CDR3 protein: CASSFTVGGYETQYF